This T cell receptor (beta chain) originates from a study of T-cell reconstitution after alpha-beta-depleted transplantation in children. Study-wide results and caveats: Reportedly, roughly two months post-transplant, alpha-beta T cells arose from several hundred expanded graft clones. Newly produced T cells mostly provided counts and TCRbeta diversity after one year, as hyperexpanded clones declined. Recipient T cells and thymic progenitors that survived were the source of the high TCRbeta diversity seen at day 60 in some patients.

During its preparation, the TCRbeta library received unique molecular identifiers. TCRdb passed the PCR reads through MiXCR, listing each CDR3 protein once. The sample contains 700,000 to 850,000 distinct CDR3 sequences, about 16% of which appear only once. This clonotype turned up a few times. The antigen is unknown. The CDR3 sequence is 12 residues long. Germline CDR1 reads LNHDA; CDR2 reads SQIVND (reference sequence). The V end lost 1 base, the J end lost 9 bases, and 7 bases lay between the germline ends. The genes are TRBV19 and TRBJ2-1, with D maybe TRBD1 (5 bases). The origin of this receptor is a male patient younger than 18 who had a stem cell transplant for acute lymphoblastic leukemia, so the T cells may come from the graft donor. This material consisted of PBMCs, mostly from graft donor cells, taken 360 days after TCRalphabeta/CD19-depleted stem cell transplant. This CDR3 is CASSIARGEQFF. CDR3 bases: TGTGCCAGTAGTATAGCTAGGGGTGAGCAGTTCTTC.